These 5 T cell receptor beta chains were all obtained from the same sample, sequenced in a study of blood T cell repertoires in COVID-19. Clones were read by immunoSEQ multiplex PCR, and TCRdb kept only the in-frame ones, dropping some. The sample includes about 280,000 clones, roughly 86% seen only once; the top ten take less than 10%. The sample was peripheral blood. These receptors were obtained from a man between 18 and 29 years old with active or convalescent COVID-19.

Comment on this clone: The same CDR3 can be traced to other DNA sequences in this sample. The chain joins TRBV7-9 to TRBJ2-2; D unresolved. The CDR3 is 14 residues long. V lost 2 bases to trimming and J lost 2 bases, with 6 bases between them. Germline V gene lookup returns CDR1 SEHNR and CDR2 FQNEAQ (reference sequence). Written as DNA, the CDR3 is TGTGCCAGCAGCTTAACAGCTAACACCGGGGAGCTGTTTTTT. Protein product: CASSLTANTGELFF.

V and J are TRBV10-3 and TRBJ2-7, with D tentatively TRBD2 (6 bases). With 2 bases removed from V and 0 bases from J, the gap between germline ends came to 8 bases. Germline CDR1 is ENHRY and CDR2 is SYGVKD. CDR3 length: 14 amino acids. CDR3: CAISEGGSSYEQYF. For the CDR3, the DNA is TGTGCCATCAGTGAGGGGGGGAGCTCCTACGAGCAGTACTTC.

The V call is TRBV18, the J call TRBJ2-5; 12 nucleotides line up with TRBD1. Trimming at V came to 5 bases and at J to 4 bases, leaving 14 bases not matched to a gene. CDR1 is KGHSH and CDR2 is LQKENI in the germline V gene. The CDR3 length is 18 residues. The CDR3: CASSGPQGQGARGETQYF. The CDR3, as DNA: TGTGCCAGCTCAGGCCCCCAGGGACAGGGGGCTCGAGGAGAGACCCAGTACTTC.

The genes are TRBV11-2 and TRBJ1-2, with 8 bases fitting TRBD1. Germline CDR1 is SGHAT and CDR2 is FQNNGV. The ends lost 5 bases at V and 2 bases at J; junction bases unmatched: 4. The CDR3 contains 14 residues. The CDR3 DNA reads as TGTGCCAGCAGCGAAAGACAGGGGAACTATGGCTACACCTTC. It translates to CASSERQGNYGYTF.

The rearrangement links TRBV11-2 to TRBJ2-7, with unresolved D. The CDR3 consists of 16 residues. Per the germline V gene, CDR1 is SGHAT and CDR2 is FQNNGV. The germline V and J ends were trimmed by 6 bases and 2 bases, with 20 bases remaining between them. The CDR3, as DNA: TGTGCCAGCAGTTCCAAGCCCCGAGGCGGTACCTACGAGCAGTACTTC. Protein sequence: CASSSKPRGGTYEQYF.